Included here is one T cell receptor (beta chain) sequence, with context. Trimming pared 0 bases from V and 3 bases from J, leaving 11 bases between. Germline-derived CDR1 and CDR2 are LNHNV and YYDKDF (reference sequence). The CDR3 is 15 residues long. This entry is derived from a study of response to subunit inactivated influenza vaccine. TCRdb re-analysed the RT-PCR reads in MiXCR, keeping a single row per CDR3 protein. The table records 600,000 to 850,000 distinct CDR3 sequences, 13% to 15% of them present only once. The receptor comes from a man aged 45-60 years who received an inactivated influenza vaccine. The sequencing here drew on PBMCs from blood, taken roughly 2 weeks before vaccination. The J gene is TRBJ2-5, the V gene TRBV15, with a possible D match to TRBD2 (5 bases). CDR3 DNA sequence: TGTGCCACCAGCAGAGATCCGACTACTGAAGAGACCCAGTACTTC. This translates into CATSRDPTTEETQYF.